What follows are 26 T cell receptor beta chains derived from one specimen sequenced in a study of blood T cell repertoires in COVID-19. Data came from immunoSEQ multiplex PCR; TCRdb stores just in-frame clones and leaves some out. The top ten clones hold 0.8% to 0.95% of a sample with 200,000 to 250,000 clones, 80% to 95% of them seen once. The sequencing sample was made of peripheral blood. The receptors stem from a young man with COVID-19, enrolled during active disease.

The J gene is TRBJ2-3, the V gene TRBV9; 8 positions agree with TRBD2. This CDR3 contains 16 residues. Losses at the gene ends were 0 bases for V and 0 bases for J; bases not matched to a gene: 3. CDR1 is SGDLS, CDR2 YYNGEE, per germline. The CDR3 nucleotides read TGTGCCAGCAGCGTAGACGGCGGGGGGAGCACAGATACGCAGTATTTT. Protein: CASSVDGGGSTDTQYF.

V and J are TRBV11-3 and TRBJ2-1, with 7 bases aligning to TRBD1. The junction had 11 bases not matched to a gene; V was cut back by 5 bases and J by 7 bases. Germline loops: CDR1 SGHNT, CDR2 YENEEA. The CDR3 runs to 15 residues. The CDR3 sequence: CASSKGWDSVNEQFF. CDR3 coding DNA: TGTGCCAGCAGCAAAGGATGGGACAGCGTAAATGAGCAGTTCTTC.

The rearrangement joins TRBV11-2 to TRBJ1-6, with D maybe TRBD1 (5 bases). The germline CDR1 and CDR2 sequences are SGHAT and FQNNGV. V was cut by 4 bases and J by 3 bases, with 16 bases left in between. The CDR3 is 17 amino acids. CDR3 nucleotide sequence: TGTGCCAGCAGCTCAAGGGCAGGGTTTCTCTATAATTCACCCCTCCACTTT. It is translated as CASSSRAGFLYNSPLHF.

The CDR3 DNA follows: TGCGCCAGCACCCACAGGGAGGACACTGAAGCTTTCTTT. Its protein is CASTHREDTEAFF. The rearrangement uses TRBV4-1 and TRBJ1-1; perhaps TRBD1 as D (6 bases). The CDR3 sequence is 13 residues long. The V and J ends lost 7 bases and 3 bases respectively, with 12 bases between them. CDR1 and CDR2 (germline): MGHRA, YSYEKL.

This chain links TRBV3-1 (or the pseudogene TRBV3-2) with TRBJ1-1, with a possible D match to TRBD1 (5 bases). The V end lost 4 bases, the J end lost 4 bases, and 16 bases lay between the germline ends. The length of the CDR3 is 15 residues. Germline CDR1 is LGHDT and CDR2 is YNNKEL (reference sequence). CDR3 protein: CASSPSGLASTEAFF. The CDR3 bases are TGTGCCAGCAGCCCGTCAGGGCTCGCGAGCACTGAAGCTTTCTTT.

The chain uses TRBV7-2 and TRBJ1-5; tentative D call: TRBD1 (6 bases). There are 15 residues in the CDR3. The V gene lost 1 base and the J gene lost 2 bases, with 9 bases spanning the gap. The germline CDR1 and CDR2 sequences are SGHTA and FQGNSA. The CDR3 bases are TGTGCCAGCAGCTTAGTTGGGGGCGGCAATCAGCCCCAGCATTTT. Amino acid sequence: CASSLVGGGNQPQHF.

This clone has just a few counts. The V and J genes are TRBV24-1 and TRBJ2-6; 9 nucleotides match TRBD1. V gave up 10 bases and J gave up 4 bases; unmatched junction bases: 10. The germline V gene has CDR1 KGHDR and CDR2 SFDVKD. The CDR3 has 16 amino acids. The CDR3 loop is CATPGQGFPGANVLTF. Here the CDR3 DNA reads TGTGCCACTCCGGGACAGGGATTCCCCGGGGCCAACGTCCTGACTTTC.

This chain connects TRBV25-1 to TRBJ1-4, with 7 bases matching TRBD1. Germline V gene sequence: CDR1 MGHDK, CDR2 SYGVNS. V was pared by 2 bases and J by 3 bases, with 12 bases of the junction left unmatched. The CDR3 is 18 residues long. The CDR3 protein is CASSEQPTGRRANEKLFF. Here the CDR3 DNA reads TGTGCCAGCAGTGAACAACCGACAGGGAGGAGGGCTAATGAAAAACTGTTTTTT.

The J gene is TRBJ1-1, the V gene TRBV19; 8 nucleotides align to TRBD1. J lost 2 bases, V lost 5 bases, and 7 bases had no gene match. This CDR3 has 15 amino acids. Germline V gives CDR1 LNHDA, CDR2 SQIVND (reference sequence). CDR3 in DNA: TGTGCCAGTAGTGGACAGGGCTCGATTAACACTGAAGCTTTCTTT. It translates to CASSGQGSINTEAFF.

The CDR3 protein is CASSGVTVNTEAFF. CDR3 coding DNA: TGTGCCAGCTCAGGAGTGACAGTGAACACTGAAGCTTTCTTT. The chain couples TRBV18 to TRBJ1-1, with D perhaps matching TRBD1 (5 bases). Germline CDR1 and CDR2: KGHSH and LQKENI. The V end was cut by 5 bases, the J end by 0 bases, with 10 bases between. The CDR3 sequence is 14 residues long.

The V call is TRBV19, the J call TRBJ2-3; a possible D gene is TRBD2 (7 bases). The CDR3 has 16 amino acids. The V end lost 6 bases, the J end lost 1 base, and 17 bases lay between the germline ends. Germline values: CDR1 LNHDA, CDR2 SQIVND (reference sequence). CDR3 sequence reads: CASSLSGAGGTDTQYF. CDR3 sequence (DNA): TGTGCCAGTAGCTTGTCGGGGGCGGGGGGCACAGATACGCAGTATTTT.

This CDR3 is CASSLGTGGSYEQYF. The DNA for the CDR3 is TGCGCCAGCAGCTTGGGAACAGGGGGCTCCTACGAGCAGTACTTC. The V call is TRBV5-1, the J call TRBJ2-7, with 8 bases lining up with TRBD1. Trimming removed 0 bases from V and 0 bases from J; junction bases left unmatched: 2. This CDR3 has 15 amino acids. Germline loops: CDR1 SGHRS, CDR2 YFSETQ. Based on the CDR3 plus reference TRBV5-1 and TRBJ2-7, the full variable domain is KAGVTQTPRYLIKTRGQQVTLSCSPISGHRSVSWYQQTPGQGLQFLFEYFSETQRNKGNFPGRFSGRQFSNSRSEMNVSTLELGDSALYLCASSLGTGGSYEQYFGPGTRLTVT.

CDR3 DNA sequence: TGTGCCAGCAGCTCAACAGGGTCTGGAAACACCATATATTTT. Translating it yields CASSSTGSGNTIYF. This sequence joins TRBV7-6 and TRBJ1-3, with a tentative D call TRBD1 (6 bases). The CDR3 runs to 14 residues. V lost 4 bases and J lost 1, with 8 bases in between. CDR1 and CDR2 (germline): SGHVS, FNYEAQ.

The V and J genes are TRBV5-1 and TRBJ2-7, with a possible D match to TRBD2 (5 bases). The V end was cut by 4 bases, the J end by 3 bases, with 11 bases between. Looked up from germline, CDR1 is SGHRS and CDR2 is YFSETQ. The CDR3 has 13 amino acids. CDR3 amino acids: CASSTSGLYEQYF. In DNA form, the CDR3 reads TGCGCCAGCAGCACCAGCGGACTCTACGAGCAGTACTTC. Filled out from reference TRBV5-1 and TRBJ2-7, the complete variable domain reads KAGVTQTPRYLIKTRGQQVTLSCSPISGHRSVSWYQQTPGQGLQFLFEYFSETQRNKGNFPGRFSGRQFSNSRSEMNVSTLELGDSALYLCASSTSGLYEQYFGPGTRLTVT.

The V and J genes are TRBV3-1 (or the pseudogene TRBV3-2) and TRBJ2-5; perhaps TRBD2 as D (7 bases). Trimming pared 7 bases from V and 1 base from J, leaving 13 bases between. Germline V CDR1 and CDR2: LGHDT, YNNKEL (reference sequence). This CDR3 is built from 14 residues. As DNA, the CDR3 is TGTGCCAGCATTTGGCGGGGGCGCCAAGAGACCCAGTACTTC. This translates into CASIWRGRQETQYF.

This chain joins TRBV4-1 and TRBJ1-2; maybe TRBD1 (6 bases). From germline, CDR1 is MGHRA and CDR2 YSYEKL. The CDR3 length is 14 residues. Deletions cut 5 bases from V and 4 bases from J, with 14 bases between. The CDR3 protein is CASSYEDSSYGYTF. As DNA, the CDR3 is TGCGCCAGCAGCTACGAGGACAGCTCCTATGGCTACACCTTC.

V is TRBV6-2 or TRBV6-3 and J is TRBJ1-5; TRBD1 matches at 8 bases. The length of the CDR3 is 15 residues. Germline V gene sequence: CDR1 MNHEY, CDR2 SVGEGT. V lost 5 bases and J lost 0; bases outside the gene matches: 3. The CDR3 loop is CASSGQGDSNQPQHF. CDR3 sequence (DNA): TGTGCCAGCAGTGGACAGGGTGATAGCAATCAGCCCCAGCATTTT.

The rearrangement joins TRBV11-2 to TRBJ1-2, with D tentatively TRBD1 (5 bases). Trimming took off 0 bases at V and 5 bases at J, with 13 bases between the two ends. This CDR3 spans 15 amino acids. The germline V gene has CDR1 SGHAT and CDR2 FQNNGV. DNA of the CDR3: TGTGCCAGCAGCTTAGACAGGGTTGGGCTGTATGGCTACACCTTC. The encoded protein is CASSLDRVGLYGYTF.

This clone was observed a few times. V is TRBV6-1 and J is TRBJ1-5, with a possible D match to TRBD1 (5 bases). This CDR3 comprises 15 residues. Germline V gene lookup returns CDR1 MNHNS and CDR2 SASEGT. Trimming stripped 2 bases from V and 5 bases from J, with 13 bases between. The CDR3 region is CASSESTGSDQPQHF. The CDR3 DNA follows: TGTGCCAGCAGTGAAAGCACAGGCAGCGATCAGCCCCAGCATTTT.

The chain's CDR3 is CASSGLAGGRTGELFF. For the CDR3, the DNA is TGTGCCAGCAGTGGACTAGCGGGGGGGCGCACCGGGGAGCTGTTTTTT. The chain recombines TRBV2 with TRBJ2-2, with TRBD2 matching over 14 bases. Germline CDR1 and CDR2: SNHLY and FYNNEI. V lost 4 bases and J lost 4; bases outside the gene matches: 2. CDR3 length equals 16 residues.

The chain has TRBV4-1 and TRBJ1-2; no firm D call. Trimming shortened V by 2 bases and J by 1 base, and 11 bases separated the two germline ends. Germline CDR1 and CDR2: MGHRA and YSYEKL. The CDR3 length is 15 residues. The CDR3 spells CASSQNSADNYGYTF. The CDR3 DNA is TGCGCCAGCAGCCAAAACTCCGCGGATAACTATGGCTACACCTTC.

The chain links TRBV6-5 to TRBJ1-2; 7 bases align to TRBD1. CDR1 MNHEY and CDR2 SVGAGI come from the germline V gene. V lost 6 bases and J lost 4; bases outside the gene matches: 2. This CDR3 comprises 12 residues. The CDR3 region has the DNA TGTGCCAGCAGGGGACAGATCTATGGCTACACCTTC. Its protein is CASRGQIYGYTF.

In DNA form, the CDR3 reads TGTGCCAGCAGCACCCCAGGGACAGGGTCCCTTAGCGGCTACACCTTC. Residues: CASSTPGTGSLSGYTF. The gene calls are TRBV7-9 and TRBJ1-2, with 9 nucleotides matching TRBD1. Germline V gives CDR1 SEHNR, CDR2 FQNEAQ (reference sequence). There are 16 residues in the CDR3. V dropped 5 bases and J dropped 8; count of bases not matched to a gene: 15.

This chain connects TRBV3-1 (or the pseudogene TRBV3-2) to TRBJ1-4; a possible D gene is TRBD1 (5 bases). This CDR3 comprises 14 residues. The germline CDR1 and CDR2 sequences are LGHDT and YNNKEL (reference sequence). Between the trimmed V and J ends, which lost 4 bases and 6 bases, there was a span of 12 bases. Here the CDR3 reads CASSPEEGYEKLFF. CDR3 bases: TGTGCCAGCAGCCCTGAGGAGGGGTATGAAAAACTGTTTTTT.

The chain combines TRBV3-1 (or the pseudogene TRBV3-2) with TRBJ2-5; TRBD1 agrees at 11 bases. The CDR3 is 15 residues long. CDR1 and CDR2 (germline): LGHDT, YNNKEL (reference sequence). V lost 4 bases, J lost 5 bases, and 6 bases stayed unmatched. CDR3 bases: TGTGCCAGCAGCCCGTGGACAGGGGGCGGGGAGACCCAGTACTTC. Translated: CASSPWTGGGETQYF.

The chain employs TRBV12-3 or TRBV12-4 and TRBJ1-1; D is uncertain. Trimming took 3 bases from V and 4 from J, leaving 9 bases between them. This CDR3 region has 13 residues. The CDR3 here is CASSFLGGTEAFF. CDR3 coding DNA: TGTGCCAGCAGTTTCCTAGGTGGCACTGAAGCTTTCTTT.